This T cell receptor (beta chain) was sequenced during a study of OX40 agonist ivuxolimab in advanced cancers. General observations from the study: The authors did not determine the antigen specificity of the expanded peripheral T cells.

Libraries were prepared by immunoSEQ multiplex PCR; TCRdb keeps only in-frame clonotypes and omits some of them. The repertoire holds over 30,000 clones, about 88% seen once, with roughly 4% in the top ten. This CDR3 contains 14 residues. Germline CDR1 reads SGHTA; CDR2 reads FQGNSA. Deletions cut 2 bases from V and 4 bases from J, with 11 bases between. For this clone: What it binds is unknown.

J is TRBJ1-1 and V is TRBV7-2, with a possible D match to TRBD1 (5 bases). The TCR sequence derives from an adult with an advanced solid tumor such as melanoma, head and neck, liver or kidney cancer. Material: CD4+ or CD8+ T cells sorted from blood, obtained in a trial of the OX40 agonist ivuxolimab. The chain's CDR3 is CASSLQGSGTEAFF. The CDR3 DNA sequence: TGTGCCAGCAGCTTACAGGGATCGGGCACTGAAGCTTTCTTT.